The rows below give T cell receptor beta chains drawn from one sample of a study of blood T cell repertoires in COVID-19. Using immunoSEQ multiplex PCR, the repertoire was profiled, and TCRdb retains in-frame clones only, with some absent. The sample comprises tens of thousands of clones, over 75% of which are singletons, and over 13% rests with the top ten. The sample consisted of peripheral blood. The receptors stem from a man aged 55 to 69 with active COVID-19. CDR3s include the opening cysteine and the closing phenylalanine or tryptophan. The D gene is left open where the match is weak. Not all rows give a size; the values are once, few, many and, for expanded clones, a class.

>-|TRBJ2-1|TRBD2|TRBV19
CASTWTSGSYNEQFF
TGTGCCAGTACCTGGACTAGCGGGAGTTACAATGAGCAGTTCTTC
>-|TRBJ2-2|-|TRBV4-1
CASSQLSGNWNTGELFF
TGCGCCAGCAGCCAATTATCAGGGAATTGGAACACCGGGGAGCTGTTTTTT
>-|TRBJ2-3|-|TRBV7-9
CASRPGVDTQYF
TGTGCCAGCAGGCCGGGAGTAGATACGCAGTATTTT
>once|TRBJ2-7|-|TRBV6-1
CASSEGPGLYEQYF
TGTGCCAGCAGTGAAGGCCCTGGACTCTACGAGCAGTACTTC
>-|TRBJ1-2|TRBD1|TRBV19
CASRRRDSNYGYTF
TGTGCCAGTAGGCGGAGGGACAGTAACTATGGCTACACCTTC
>-|TRBJ1-1|-|TRBV2
CARPGQKTEAFF
TGTGCCAGACCTGGACAGAAGACTGAAGCTTTCTTT
>-|TRBJ1-6|-|TRBV18
CASSPAGNSPLHF
TGTGCCAGTTCGCCTGCAGGAAATTCACCCCTCCACTTT
>once|TRBJ2-7|TRBD1|TRBV3-1/TRBV3-2
CASSQSPGQGHEQYF
TGTGCCAGCAGCCAATCCCCGGGACAGGGGCACGAGCAGTACTTC
>few|TRBJ1-1|TRBD1|TRBV5-1
CASSGPGGVNTEAFF
TGCGCCAGCAGCGGGCCAGGGGGCGTCAACACTGAAGCTTTCTTT
>-|TRBJ2-7|TRBD1|TRBV19
CASSLGTGGVYEQYF
TGTGCCAGTAGCCTGGGGACAGGGGGCGTCTACGAGCAGTACTTC
>-|TRBJ1-2|TRBD1|TRBV27
CASSHAPGGDGYTF
TGTGCCAGCAGTCATGCTCCAGGGGGAGATGGCTACACCTTC
>-|TRBJ2-2|-|TRBV24-1
CATSDGGFRGTGELFF
TGTGCCACCAGCGACGGTGGCTTTCGAGGGACCGGGGAGCTGTTTTTT
>-|TRBJ2-2|-|TRBV21-1
CASSTRPGQVLITGELFF
TGTGCCAGCAGCACCCGCCCTGGACAGGTTTTGATCACCGGGGAGCTGTTTTTT
>-|TRBJ2-5|TRBD2|TRBV7-9
CASSLGTSVEETQYF
TGTGCCAGCAGCCTTGGGACTAGCGTCGAAGAGACCCAGTACTTC
>-|TRBJ1-5|-|TRBV4-2
CASSQGATQPQHF
TGTGCCAGCAGCCAAGGGGCGACTCAGCCCCAGCATTTT
>-|TRBJ2-7|-|TRBV7-9
CASSLGLRIGGDEQYF
TGTGCCAGCAGCTTAGGCCTTAGGATAGGGGGGGACGAGCAGTACTTC
>-|TRBJ2-3|-|TRBV4-2
CASSQEWRNTDTQYF
TGTGCCAGCAGCCAAGAGTGGAGGAACACAGATACGCAGTATTTT
>-|TRBJ2-1|TRBD2|TRBV3-1/TRBV3-2
CASSQDRSGKGYEQFF
TGTGCCAGCAGCCAAGACCGTAGCGGGAAGGGCTATGAGCAGTTCTTC
>-|TRBJ2-1|TRBD1|TRBV6-5
CASSQDRGRNNEQFF
TGTGCCAGCAGTCAGGACAGGGGGCGCAACAATGAGCAGTTCTTC
>-|TRBJ1-5|TRBD1|TRBV19
CASSIGTGYSNQPQHF
TGTGCCAGTAGTATAGGGACAGGGTATAGCAATCAGCCCCAGCATTTT
>-|TRBJ2-7|TRBD1|TRBV19
CASSIGGRTGVYEQYF
TGTGCCAGTAGTATCGGAGGTCGGACAGGGGTCTACGAGCAGTACTTC
>-|TRBJ2-3|TRBD1|TRBV29-1
CSVSGTGGTQYF
TGCAGCGTCTCCGGGACAGGGGGCACGCAGTATTTT
>-|TRBJ2-5|TRBD1|TRBV4-2
CASSQGLQGAEETQYF
TGTGCCAGCAGCCAAGGGCTACAGGGGGCGGAAGAGACCCAGTACTTC
>-|TRBJ2-5|TRBD1|TRBV7-3
CASSLDRGETQYF
TGTGCCAGCAGCCTGGACAGGGGAGAGACCCAGTACTTC
>once|TRBJ2-7|-|TRBV20-1
CSALYYEQYF
TGCAGTGCCCTATACTACGAGCAGTACTTC
>-|TRBJ1-5|-|TRBV30
CAWSPQGNQPQHF
TGTGCCTGGAGCCCCCAGGGTAATCAGCCCCAGCATTTT
>-|TRBJ2-7|TRBD1|TRBV5-6
CASRVYRGTGDYEQYF
TGTGCCAGCAGGGTTTACCGGGGGACAGGGGACTACGAGCAGTACTTC
>-|TRBJ1-3|-|TRBV4-1
CASSQDSLTDTPGNTIYF
TGCGCCAGCAGCCAAGATTCCTTAACGGACACGCCAGGAAACACCATATATTTT
>-|TRBJ2-3|TRBD2|TRBV3-1/TRBV3-2
CASSSSGASTDTQYF
TGTGCCAGCAGCTCAAGCGGGGCGAGCACAGATACGCAGTATTTT
>-|TRBJ2-3|TRBD2|TRBV19
CASTPKGRGPSTDTQYF
TGTGCCAGTACCCCCAAAGGGAGGGGCCCGAGCACAGATACGCAGTATTTT
>-|TRBJ1-5|-|TRBV27
CASSLRGNSNQPQHF
TGTGCCAGCAGTTTACGGGGAAATAGCAATCAGCCCCAGCATTTT
>-|TRBJ1-2|-|TRBV3-1/TRBV3-2
CASTPAGTNYGYTF
TGTGCCAGCACCCCCGCGGGCACAAACTATGGCTACACCTTC
>-|TRBJ1-5|-|TRBV30
CAWSVSTLNQPQHF
TGTGCCTGGAGTGTAAGCACTCTCAATCAGCCCCAGCATTTT
>-|TRBJ1-6|-|TRBV2
CASSGDLSYNSPLHF
TGTGCCAGCAGTGGGGACTTGAGCTATAATTCACCCCTCCACTTT
>-|TRBJ2-3|-|TRBV5-1
CASSLERDSTDTQYF
TGCGCCAGCAGCTTGGAACGGGATAGCACAGATACGCAGTATTTT
>-|TRBJ2-7|-|TRBV7-2
CASSLSGGANEQYF
TGTGCCAGCAGCTTATCCGGTGGGGCAAACGAGCAGTACTTC
>once|TRBJ2-5|-|TRBV13
CASSPRGGIETQYF
TGTGCCAGCAGCCCCCGCGGGGGCATCGAGACCCAGTACTTC
>-|TRBJ2-5|TRBD2|TRBV29-1
CSVEGLAGVGETQYF
TGCAGCGTCGAGGGACTAGCGGGAGTCGGGGAGACCCAGTACTTC
>once|TRBJ2-6|TRBD2|TRBV4-3
CASSQEGLAGVSGANVLTF
TGCGCCAGCAGCCAAGAAGGACTAGCGGGGGTCTCTGGGGCCAACGTCCTGACTTTC
>-|TRBJ2-1|-|TRBV7-2
CASSWGQGTHNEQFF
TGTGCCAGCAGCTGGGGTCAGGGTACCCACAATGAGCAGTTCTTC
>-|TRBJ2-2|TRBD2|TRBV10-2
CASSHLAGGLANTGELFF
TGCGCCAGCAGTCATCTAGCGGGGGGCCTCGCGAACACCGGGGAGCTGTTTTTT
>-|TRBJ1-1|-|TRBV18
CASSPSLNTEAFF
TGTGCCAGCTCACCAAGCCTGAACACTGAAGCTTTCTTT
>-|TRBJ2-5|TRBD2|TRBV20-1
CSASAAGRIQETQYF
TGCAGTGCTAGTGCAGCGGGGAGGATCCAAGAGACCCAGTACTTC
>-|TRBJ2-1|TRBD2|TRBV5-6
CASSWGLAGGNEQFF
TGTGCCAGCAGCTGGGGACTAGCGGGAGGGAATGAGCAGTTCTTC